The present T cell receptor beta chain was sequenced within a study of shared clonotypes between healthy human individuals. Study context: Per donor, CD8 memory used one plate, CD8 naive used two, CD4 memory used three and CD4 naive used three. General study results and limits: A small donor pool kept down the genetic and exposure-history diversity that was represented.

Data came from immunoSEQ multiplex PCR; TCRdb stores just in-frame clones and leaves some out. The sample includes about 2.3 million clones, over 90% of them seen just once. With respect to this clone: Its matching antigen is unknown.

The V gene's germline CDR1 is KGHSH and CDR2 LQKENI. V gave up 2 bases and J gave up 6 bases, with 20 bases separating them. The CDR3 covers 16 residues. The gene calls are TRBV18 and TRBJ2-7; weak D call: TRBD1 (6 bases). The receptor comes from a man between 18 and 35 years old in good health. Some clones in this sample may be carry-over from other donors' samples. The sequencing input was naive CD4+ T cells from PBMCs. Subset given: CD45RA+ positively selected. The CDR3 nucleotides are TGTGCCAGCTCACCAAAAGGACTGGACAGCCTGGGCGAGCAGTACTTC. Translating it yields CASSPKGLDSLGEQYF.